Reported below is one T cell receptor (beta chain). With the read ending 3 residues before the CDR3 end, the germline J gene is used to fill in that end. The data are from a study of T cells in women clearing cervical HPV infection. Trimming removed 3 bases from V and 4 bases from J, with 13 bases in between. This CDR3 region has 14 residues. The germline V gene encodes CDR1 DFQATT and CDR2 SNEGSKA (reference sequence). Clones were read by immunoSEQ multiplex PCR, and TCRdb kept only the in-frame ones, dropping some. The specimen's table records tens of thousands of clones. This chain joins TRBV20-1 and TRBJ1-5; D is perhaps TRBD1 (5 bases). The sequenced sample consisted of blood buffy coat. The TCR originated in a woman aged 18 to 75 with a cervical HPV16 infection that either progressed to CIN3+ or cleared (not recorded which). The CDR3 loop is CSASGGMGNQPQHF. CDR3 DNA, as far as it was read: TGCAGTGCTAGCGGGGGGATGGGGAATCAGCCC.